This record covers a single T cell receptor (beta chain). Its target is not known. The data were obtained in a study of long-term antiretroviral therapy in people with HIV. An immunoSEQ assay, version v3.0, was performed at survey level. Produced via immunoSEQ multiplex PCR; TCRdb's table is partial and in-frame only. Here the sample spans about 17,000 clones, 76% being singletons. Per the germline V gene, CDR1 is SGDLS and CDR2 is YYNGEE. The CDR3 has 14 amino acids. Trimming removed 0 bases at V and 6 bases at J, with 12 bases between. The study used samples holding roughly 1-10 million cryopreserved PBMC before DNA extraction. Study-wide results and limits: ART adherence, viral resistance and therapy changes were not recorded. ART preceded a rise in diversity that nonetheless stayed lower than in transplant donor controls.

The source material was unsorted PBMCs, sampled roughly 2.5 years before starting antiretroviral therapy. The rearrangement joins TRBV9 to TRBJ2-5; possibly TRBD1 for D (6 bases). The sequence came from a woman between 45 and 60 years old with HIV. The DNA of the CDR3 is TGTGCCAGCAGCGTAGATCCAGGGGAGAAGACCCAGTACTTC. Translating it yields CASSVDPGEKTQYF.